This T cell receptor (beta chain) is from a study of T cell repertoires in cytomegalovirus infection. Looking at the study overall: Matching HLA type, along with CMV infection, was indicated by public TCR beta signatures. The study's findings and limits: There were HLA-C-restricted CMV-specific TCR beta clonotypes dominating the ex vivo response. Summed public TCR beta family frequency identified CMV carriers bearing the relevant HLA.

V was trimmed by 10 bases and J by 2 bases, leaving 15 bases between them. This CDR3 region has 14 residues. In germline, CDR1 is ENHRY, CDR2 SYGVKD. As regards this clonotype: Its antigen remains unidentified.

Using its own MiXCR run on the reads, TCRdb lists one record per CDR3 protein. Here the sample spans approximately 700,000 distinct CDR3 sequences, 35% being singletons. Sequencing was carried out using PBMCs. The chain combines TRBV10-3 with TRBJ1-3; no clear D gene. This receptor was taken from a human donor in good health (CMV status not recorded). Some clones in this sample may be carry-over from other donors' samples. The CDR3 is CATSRVSTGNTIYF. CDR3 DNA: TGTGCCACCTCAAGAGTCAGTACTGGAAACACCATATATTTT.